This TCR beta chain was sequenced during a study of neurological immune-mediated disorders. Each sorted-subset library came from around 1 million CD4+ or CD8+ T cells. The CDR3 sequence is 9 residues long. With 4 bases removed from V and 11 bases from J, the gap between germline ends came to 6 bases. The germline CDR1 and CDR2 sequences are DFQATT and SNEGSKA (reference sequence). General observations from the study: Whereas HTLV-1-associated myelopathy showed the most TCR clonal expansion, multiple sclerosis showed the least, with levels below those of healthy controls.

This clonotype was seen ten or more times. Its antigen is still unknown. The cDNA was generated through 5'RACE incorporating 10-nucleotide random UMIs. TCRdb itself ran the 5' RACE reads through MiXCR, one entry per CDR3 protein. The sample shows more than 13,000 distinct CDR3 sequences, 5.5% to 7% of them seen only once. This TCR was sampled from a woman in her thirties or forties in good health. Sequenced: CD8+ T cells from blood. The chain uses TRBV20-1 and TRBJ1-5; D is unresolved. CDR3 region: CSAILTQHF. DNA of the CDR3: TGCAGTGCTATATTGACCCAGCATTTT.